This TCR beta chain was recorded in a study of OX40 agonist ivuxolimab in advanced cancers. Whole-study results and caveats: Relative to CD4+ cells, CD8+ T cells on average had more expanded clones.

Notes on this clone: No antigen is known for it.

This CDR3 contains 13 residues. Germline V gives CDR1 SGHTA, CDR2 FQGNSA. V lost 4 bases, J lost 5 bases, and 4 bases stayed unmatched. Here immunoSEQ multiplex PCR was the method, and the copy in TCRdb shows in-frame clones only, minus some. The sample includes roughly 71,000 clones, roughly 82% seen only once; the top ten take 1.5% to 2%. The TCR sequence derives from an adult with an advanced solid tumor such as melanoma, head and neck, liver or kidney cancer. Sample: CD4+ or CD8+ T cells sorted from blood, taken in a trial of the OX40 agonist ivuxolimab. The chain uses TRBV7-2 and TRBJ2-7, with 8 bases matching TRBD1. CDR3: CASSWGQANEQYF. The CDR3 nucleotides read TGTGCCAGCAGCTGGGGACAGGCCAACGAGCAGTACTTC.